Given below is one T cell receptor beta chain in context. This clonotype has a handful of counts. Its antigen is still unknown. No base quality values were provided; no much bigger clone lies one nucleotide off. This sample is part of a study of T-cell reconstitution after alpha-beta-depleted transplantation in children (TCRdb year 2016). Turning to the overall study: Using TCR repertoire profiling, the study quantitatively followed how T-cell immune reconstitution unfolded in children after TCRalphabeta/CD19-depleted allogeneic hematopoietic cell transplantation.

Library construction relied on PCR. The sequencing machine was an Illumina HiSeq 2500. Molecular barcoding was employed in the preparation of TCR libraries, with unique molecular identifiers being used to normalize TCRbeta repertoire quantification. The public reads were reprocessed in TCRdb via fastp at Q25 and MiXCR, keeping in-frame beta chains. Identical CDR3 proteins give one entry, which carries the most common genes and DNA. Here the sample has a few hundred thousand distinct CDR3 sequences; around 19% occur a single time. 3.3% of the sample is held by the ten biggest clonotypes. The junction shows trimming of 5 bases on V and 6 bases on J, plus 13 bases between the germline ends. The CDR3 starts with the cysteine, ends with the phenylalanine, and has 12 residues. The only DNA kept is the CDR3, 36 bases in frame from the first base. From the germline V gene (reference sequence), CDR1 is GTSNPN and CDR2 is SVGIG.

This TCR derives from a human donor who donated a stem cell graft to a child with acute lymphoblastic leukemia. The starting material was PBMCs from the stem cell graft donor, obtained from the stem cell graft. The V gene is TRBV30 and the J gene is TRBJ1-2, with no confident D gene call. The CDR3 has the sequence CAWSRVNDGYTF. The bases read TGTGCCTGGTCCCGGGTTAATGATGGCTACACCTTC.